The next 28 T cell receptor beta chains were all read from a single sample in a study of technical replicates of blood from a handful of donors. Sequencing was performed with immunoSEQ multiplex PCR; in TCRdb, only in-frame clones are kept and a portion is missing. The repertoire consists of 55,000 to 80,000 clones, with roughly 90% occurring once and the leading ten covering roughly 5%. Input material: PBMCs. These receptors were obtained from a human donor in good health. Some clones in this sample may be carry-over from other donors' samples.

The sample holds one count of this clone. The chain recombines TRBV5-1 with TRBJ1-1, with a weak D call TRBD1 (6 bases). CDR3 size: 16 residues. Trimming took 2 bases from V and 1 from J, leaving 15 bases between them. Per the germline V gene, CDR1 is SGHRS and CDR2 is YFSETQ. Written as DNA, the CDR3 is TGCGCCAGCAGCTTAGGGAGGGGGGGTGCGAACACTGAAGCTTTCTTT. Residues: CASSLGRGGANTEAFF.

This clone was counted once. The chain combines TRBV19 with TRBJ2-1; TRBD2 matches at 8 bases. The CDR3 loop spans 15 amino acids. V was clipped by 4 bases and J by 8 bases; unmatched bases: 10. Germline values: CDR1 LNHDA, CDR2 SQIVND (reference sequence). The CDR3 is CASSRGRGGFDEQFF. The CDR3 bases are TGTGCCAGTAGTAGGGGTCGCGGGGGGTTCGATGAGCAGTTCTTC.

This chain uses TRBV11-1 with TRBJ1-2, with 8 bases lining up with TRBD1. CDR3 length equals 13 residues. CDR1 and CDR2 (germline): SGHAT, FQDESV (reference sequence). J lost 8 bases, V lost 5 bases, and 7 bases had no gene match. CDR3 nucleotide sequence: TGTGCCAGCAGCGGGGACAGGACCCGCGGCTACACCTTC. Its protein product is CASSGDRTRGYTF.

V gene TRBV11-2 combines with J gene TRBJ2-7; the D gene is possibly TRBD1 (5 bases). CDR1 SGHAT and CDR2 FQNNGV come from the germline V gene. CDR3 length: 11 amino acids. With 8 bases removed from V and 3 bases from J, the gap between germline ends came to 8 bases. CDR3 coding DNA: TGTGCCAGCCGACAGAGCTACGAGCAGTACTTC. Residues: CASRQSYEQYF.

In DNA form, the CDR3 reads TGTGCCAGCAGTACCTCCGACAGGGGGTTGGAGACCCAGTACTTC. This translates into CASSTSDRGLETQYF. The chain has TRBV6-1 and TRBJ2-5; 9 nucleotides align to TRBD1. Trimming removed 5 bases from V and 5 bases from J; junction bases left unmatched: 9. The V gene's germline CDR1 is MNHNS and CDR2 SASEGT. This CDR3 spans 15 amino acids.

This clone was detected once. The V and J genes are TRBV7-2 and TRBJ1-2; 7 nucleotides agree with TRBD1. There are 17 residues in the CDR3. CDR1 and CDR2 from the germline V gene are SGHTA and FQGNSA. J lost 0 bases, V lost 4 bases, and 11 bases had no gene match. CDR3 sequence (DNA): TGTGCCAGCAGCTCATACACCCGGACAGGAACTAACTATGGCTACACCTTC. Protein product: CASSSYTRTGTNYGYTF.

The J gene is TRBJ2-3, the V gene TRBV9; 11 bases map to TRBD2. The V and J ends lost 3 bases and 4 bases, in that order; junction bases with no gene match: 10. The CDR3 extends over 17 amino acids. In germline, CDR1 is SGDLS, CDR2 YYNGEE. The CDR3 nucleotides are TGTGCCAGCAGCGACCCGACTAGCGGGGATTGGGCAGATACGCAGTATTTT. Translation gives CASSDPTSGDWADTQYF. The entire variable domain, with the rest obtained from reference TRBV9 and TRBJ2-3, is as follows: DSGVTQTPKHLITATGQRVTLRCSPRSGDLSVYWYQQSLDQGLQFLIQYYNGEERAKGNILERFSAQQFPDLHSELNLSSLELGDSALYFCASSDPTSGDWADTQYFGPGTRLTVL.

The chain joins TRBV6-5 to TRBJ1-5; 7 bases are shared with TRBD1. Germline V gene data show CDR1 as MNHEY and CDR2 as SVGAGI. The J segment lost 0 bases and the V segment lost 6 bases, leaving 5 bases of the junction unmatched. This CDR3 contains 15 residues. Written as DNA, the CDR3 is TGTGCCAGCAGGCTGACAGGGTTTAGCAATCAGCCCCAGCATTTT. Protein product: CASRLTGFSNQPQHF.

The sample holds one count of this clone. The chain has TRBV10-3 and TRBJ2-7, with a weak D call TRBD1 (6 bases). Germline V gene data show CDR1 as ENHRY and CDR2 as SYGVKD. Trimming removed 3 bases from V and 2 bases from J, with 11 bases in between. The CDR3 length is 14 residues. This CDR3 is CAISEQEGAYEQYF. The CDR3 DNA sequence: TGTGCCATCAGTGAACAAGAGGGGGCCTACGAGCAGTACTTC.

V usage is TRBV9 and J usage is TRBJ2-7; 12 positions match TRBD2. With 4 bases clipped from V and 0 bases from J, the junction kept 2 bases outside the gene matches. The CDR3 loop spans 15 amino acids. The germline V gene encodes CDR1 SGDLS and CDR2 YYNGEE. This CDR3 reads CASSPTSGSSYEQYF. Written as DNA, the CDR3 is TGTGCCAGCAGCCCGACTAGCGGGAGCTCCTACGAGCAGTACTTC.

The chain carries TRBV5-1 and TRBJ1-1, with 8 bases fitting TRBD1. Per germline, CDR1 SGHRS and CDR2 YFSETQ. The CDR3 loop spans 17 amino acids. With V trimmed by 0 bases and J by 5 bases, 12 bases remained unmatched. For the CDR3, the DNA is TGCGCCAGCAGCTTGGAATCGGGACAGGCCTCTATTACTGAAGCTTTCTTT. It specifies CASSLESGQASITEAFF. The variable domain in full, with the rest retrieved from reference TRBV5-1 and TRBJ1-1, is KAGVTQTPRYLIKTRGQQVTLSCSPISGHRSVSWYQQTPGQGLQFLFEYFSETQRNKGNFPGRFSGRQFSNSRSEMNVSTLELGDSALYLCASSLESGQASITEAFFGQGTRLTVV.

The chain uses TRBV5-4 and TRBJ1-1; D not certain. The CDR3 is 13 residues long. Trimming cost V 4 bases and J 1 base, with 8 bases left between them. Germline-derived CDR1 and CDR2 are SGHNT and YYREEE (reference sequence). The CDR3 DNA is TGTGCCAGCAGCGAAACAGAGAACACTGAAGCTTTCTTT. This translates into CASSETENTEAFF.

CDR3 amino acids: CASSSRDRGSYEQYF. As DNA, the CDR3 is TGTGCCAGCAGCTCCCGGGACAGGGGTTCGTACGAGCAGTACTTC. V is TRBV5-4 and J is TRBJ2-7; 10 nucleotides line up with TRBD1. This CDR3 is 15 amino acids long. Germline trimming cut 3 bases from V and 4 bases from J; bases unmatched to any gene: 7. Per germline, CDR1 SGHNT and CDR2 YYREEE (reference sequence).

The V call is TRBV18, the J call TRBJ1-6, with TRBD1 as a possible D gene (5 bases). The CDR3 is 14 residues long. Trimming left V 3 bases short and J 7 bases short, with 10 bases between. Germline lookup yields CDR1 KGHSH and CDR2 LQKENI. The CDR3 DNA sequence: TGTGCCAGCTCACCCGCGGGACGAAATTCACCCCTCCACTTT. Residues: CASSPAGRNSPLHF.

The chain combines TRBV4-1 with TRBJ1-5, with a possible D match to TRBD1 (5 bases). Trimming removed 0 bases at V and 1 base at J, with 10 bases between. Germline CDR1 is MGHRA and CDR2 is YSYEKL. CDR3 length: 16 amino acids. Written as DNA, the CDR3 is TGCGCCAGCAGCCAAGATTACAGGTCGAGCAATCAGCCCCAGCATTTT. As protein: CASSQDYRSSNQPQHF.

This clone occurred a few times. The V gene is TRBV5-6, the J gene TRBJ2-5; weak D call: TRBD2 (6 bases). Per germline, CDR1 SGHDT and CDR2 YYEEEE. Between the trimmed V and J ends, which lost 3 bases and 5 bases, there was a span of 14 bases. The CDR3 totals 14 residues. The CDR3 DNA is TGTGCCAGCAGCTGGGGAGGAACGGGGGAGACCCAGTACTTC. Its translation: CASSWGGTGETQYF.

This clone showed up just a few times. The chain employs TRBV29-1 and TRBJ1-1; possible D gene TRBD1, 6 bases. This CDR3 contains 12 residues. CDR1 SQVTM and CDR2 ANQGSEA come from the germline V gene. The V gene lost 6 bases and the J gene lost 0 bases, with 8 bases spanning the gap. The CDR3 spells CSVGHLNTEAFF. The CDR3 DNA is TGCAGCGTGGGACACCTGAACACTGAAGCTTTCTTT.

The V gene is TRBV4-2, the J gene TRBJ1-2, with TRBD1 matching over 12 bases. The V segment lost 3 bases and the J segment 7 bases; nucleotides outside the gene matches: 6. The CDR3 consists of 15 residues. Per the germline V gene, CDR1 is LGHNA and CDR2 is YNFKEQ. The CDR3 coding sequence is TGTGCCAGCAGCCACGCTGGGACAGGGGGCTCTGGCTACACCTTC. It translates to CASSHAGTGGSGYTF.

The chain carries TRBV7-3 and TRBJ2-1; possibly TRBD1 for D (5 bases). V shed 2 bases and J shed 10 bases, with 15 bases lying between them. The CDR3 contains 14 residues. From germline, CDR1 is SGHTA and CDR2 FQGTGA. CDR3 nucleotide sequence: TGTGCCAGCAGCTTAGCCGGCCAGGGTTACGAGCAGTTCTTC. It is translated as CASSLAGQGYEQFF.

The chain employs TRBV4-1 and TRBJ1-2; possibly TRBD1 for D (5 bases). The germline V and J ends were trimmed by 0 bases and 4 bases, with 15 bases remaining between them. Germline V gives CDR1 MGHRA, CDR2 YSYEKL. This CDR3 is built from 16 residues. CDR3 amino acids: CASSQDRQWGPYGYTF. CDR3 bases: TGCGCCAGCAGCCAAGATAGACAGTGGGGTCCCTATGGCTACACCTTC.

The chain recombines TRBV5-1 with TRBJ1-1; D is ambiguous. The CDR3 is 14 residues long. Trimming removed 1 base at V and 4 bases at J, with 11 bases between. Germline V gene lookup returns CDR1 SGHRS and CDR2 YFSETQ. CDR3 residues: CASSLTLPGTEAFF. For the CDR3, the DNA is TGCGCCAGCAGCTTGACTCTTCCTGGCACTGAAGCTTTCTTT.

The chain employs TRBV7-3 and TRBJ2-7, with a weak D call TRBD2 (6 bases). This CDR3 region has 13 residues. V was pared by 8 bases and J by 6 bases, with 17 bases between. The germline gives CDR1 SGHTA, CDR2 FQGTGA. This CDR3 is CASSGGPSGEQYF. In DNA form, the CDR3 reads TGTGCCAGCTCCGGGGGTCCCTCGGGCGAGCAGTACTTC.

The rearrangement joins TRBV18 to TRBJ2-2; maybe TRBD1 (6 bases). This CDR3 comprises 16 residues. V lost 3 bases to trimming and J lost 3 bases, with 14 bases between them. Per the germline V gene, CDR1 is KGHSH and CDR2 is LQKENI. CDR3: CASSPNQGRDTGELFF. CDR3 nucleotide sequence: TGTGCCAGCTCACCTAATCAGGGGCGCGACACCGGGGAGCTGTTTTTT. Full variable domain (remainder filled in from reference TRBV18 and TRBJ2-2): NAGVMQNPRHLVRRRGQEARLRCSPMKGHSHVYWYRQLPEEGLKFMVYLQKENIIDESGMPKERFSAEFPKEGPSILRIQQVVRGDSAAYFCASSPNQGRDTGELFFGEGSRLTVL.

The chain carries TRBV7-6 and TRBJ2-7, with D possibly matching TRBD2 (5 bases). The CDR3 runs to 15 residues. The germline V gene has CDR1 SGHVS and CDR2 FNYEAQ. V was shortened by 1 base and J by 0 bases, with 10 bases between the two germline ends. Here the CDR3 reads CASSLEPGSSYEQYF. Written as DNA, the CDR3 is TGTGCCAGCAGCTTAGAACCGGGGAGCTCCTACGAGCAGTACTTC.

The chain has TRBV27 and TRBJ2-7; the D gene is possibly TRBD1 (6 bases). V was shortened by 3 bases and J by 4 bases, with 13 bases between the two germline ends. The CDR3 is made up of 14 amino acids. CDR1 is MNHEY and CDR2 is SMNVEV in the germline V gene (reference sequence). DNA for the CDR3: TGTGCCAGCAGTTTGACCCCGGACAGATACGAGCAGTACTTC. Its protein product is CASSLTPDRYEQYF.

This clone was seen only once. V gene TRBV5-1 combines with J gene TRBJ2-5, with 8 bases identical to TRBD2. CDR3 length equals 16 residues. V was pared by 0 bases and J by 2 bases, with 6 bases of the junction left unmatched. The germline V gene has CDR1 SGHRS and CDR2 YFSETQ. The CDR3 region has the DNA TGCGCCAGCAGCTTGGTTCCAGCGGGGGCTCAAGAGACCCAGTACTTC. This gives the protein CASSLVPAGAQETQYF.

This clone occurred once. The chain uses TRBV27 and TRBJ2-7; 7 nucleotides match TRBD1. V trimming: 5 bases; J trimming: 6 bases; junction bases outside the gene matches: 4. The CDR3 has 12 residues. Looked up from germline, CDR1 is MNHEY and CDR2 is SMNVEV (reference sequence). CDR3 sequence: CASSPTGAEQYF. CDR3 sequence (DNA): TGTGCCAGCAGTCCTACAGGGGCCGAGCAGTACTTC.

The CDR3 DNA reads as TGTGCTAGTGGTTCGGGGGGCACAGATACGCAGTATTTT. Translating it yields CASGSGGTDTQYF. The chain is built from TRBV12-5 and TRBJ2-3; TRBD2 might be the D (6 bases). V lost 4 bases, J lost 1 base, and 6 bases lay in between. The CDR3 sequence is 13 residues long. The germline CDR1 and CDR2 sequences are LGHNT and FRNRAP.